This T cell receptor beta chain was recovered during a study of identical twins. Overall study results and limits: Modelling approaches yielded underestimates of out-of-frame TCR alpha sharing between monozygotic twins. Diverse VJ usage suggested most zero-insertion clonotypes were not invariant T cells. An excess of low generation probability was shown by twin-shared out-of-frame alpha sequences.

A single record per CDR3 protein comes from TCRdb applying MiXCR to the 5' RACE reads. The sample lists 700,000 or so distinct CDR3 sequences; around 8.3% were seen once. CDR3 length equals 14 residues. V lost 1 base, J lost 1 base, and 8 bases lay in between. Germline CDR1 and CDR2: MDHEN and SYDVKM. Every one of the donors was a healthy Caucasian. This clonotype was observed a handful of times. The target antigen is unknown. These data were also reused for a study on yellow fever vaccine responses in identical twins.

This sequence joins TRBV28 and TRBJ2-7; no reliable D call. The sequenced material came from PBMCs. This clonotype was sampled from a woman between 18 and 29 years old in good health. The chain's CDR3 is CASSLSVASYEQYF. Here the CDR3 DNA reads TGTGCCAGCAGTTTATCGGTAGCTTCCTACGAGCAGTACTTC. The full variable domain, its missing parts supplied by reference TRBV28 and TRBJ2-7, is DVKVTQSSRYLVKRTGEKVFLECVQDMDHENMFWYRQDPGLGLRLIYFSYDVKMKEKGDIPEGYSVSREKKERFSLILESASTNQTSMYLCASSLSVASYEQYFGPGTRLTVT.